This entry lists 15 T cell receptor beta chains sequenced from one sample in a study of blood T cell repertoires in COVID-19. Here immunoSEQ multiplex PCR was the method, and the copy in TCRdb shows in-frame clones only, minus some. The table shows fewer than 100,000 clones, with roughly 90% occurring only once. Material for sequencing was peripheral blood. The receptors derive from a man aged 55 to 69 with acute or convalescent COVID-19.

V and J are TRBV5-1 and TRBJ1-1; 8 bases are shared with TRBD1. Losses at the gene ends were 0 bases for V and 0 bases for J; bases not matched to a gene: 1. Germline V CDR1 and CDR2: SGHRS, YFSETQ. This CDR3 is 15 amino acids long. This chain's CDR3 is CASSLGTGMNTEAFF. CDR3 sequence (DNA): TGCGCCAGCAGCTTGGGGACAGGGATGAACACTGAAGCTTTCTTT. Drawing the rest from reference TRBV5-1 and TRBJ1-1, the complete variable domain is KAGVTQTPRYLIKTRGQQVTLSCSPISGHRSVSWYQQTPGQGLQFLFEYFSETQRNKGNFPGRFSGRQFSNSRSEMNVSTLELGDSALYLCASSLGTGMNTEAFFGQGTRLTVV.

This clone was counted only a few times. The chain combines TRBV7-9 with TRBJ2-5, with 8 positions matching TRBD1. The CDR3 loop spans 15 amino acids. CDR1 SEHNR and CDR2 FQNEAQ come from the germline V gene (reference sequence). The ends lost 2 bases at V and 1 base at J; junction bases unmatched: 3. The CDR3 region has the DNA TGTGCCAGCAGCTTACCAGGACAGGGCCAAGAGACCCAGTACTTC. Its translation: CASSLPGQGQETQYF.

The chain links TRBV10-3 to TRBJ2-2, with 7 bases identical to TRBD2. V gave up 7 bases and J gave up 4 bases; unmatched junction bases: 9. The CDR3 is made up of 15 amino acids. Germline V gene data show CDR1 as ENHRY and CDR2 as SYGVKD. The CDR3 is CAITRGDSSTGELFF. In DNA, the CDR3 is TGTGCCATCACTCGGGGGGACTCCTCCACCGGGGAGCTGTTTTTT.

This clone has more than one count but fewer than ten. The chain employs TRBV6-5 and TRBJ1-6; D is possibly TRBD1 (5 bases). The V gene lost 8 bases and the J gene lost 7 bases, with 18 bases spanning the gap. The CDR3 extends over 15 amino acids. Looked up from germline, CDR1 is MNHEY and CDR2 is SVGAGI. The CDR3 loop is CASSKVSQGNSPLHF. The CDR3 DNA reads as TGTGCCAGCTCTAAAGTGTCGCAGGGAAATTCACCCCTCCACTTT.

The chain couples TRBV2 to TRBJ1-1; the D is unclear. The germline gives CDR1 SNHLY, CDR2 FYNNEI. The V end lost 7 bases, the J end lost 2 bases, and 20 bases lay between the germline ends. The CDR3 sequence is 16 residues long. The DNA for the CDR3 is TGTGCCAGCAAGCCCTATGGAGCCGCCCAAAACACTGAAGCTTTCTTT. Amino acid sequence: CASKPYGAAQNTEAFF.

In nucleotides, the CDR3 is TGTGCCAGCTCGGACCTTACTACAGGGGCTGAAAAACTGTTTTTT. It translates to CASSDLTTGAEKLFF. V gene TRBV18 combines with J gene TRBJ1-4; 7 bases fit TRBD1. The CDR3 sequence is 15 residues long. Germline CDR1 and CDR2: KGHSH and LQKENI. V was pared by 6 bases and J by 7 bases, with 11 bases of the junction left unmatched.

This sequence joins TRBV5-1 and TRBJ2-7; 10 positions agree with TRBD2. Germline V gene sequence: CDR1 SGHRS, CDR2 YFSETQ. CDR3 length: 14 amino acids. Trimming at V came to 0 bases and at J to 5 bases, leaving 2 bases not matched to a gene. The CDR3 is CASSLALAGDEQYF. The CDR3 region has the DNA TGCGCCAGCAGCTTGGCCCTAGCGGGAGACGAGCAGTACTTC.

This rearrangement joins TRBV3-1 (or the pseudogene TRBV3-2) to TRBJ1-2, with 7 bases matching TRBD1. V gave up 0 bases and J gave up 4 bases; unmatched junction bases: 5. CDR1 and CDR2 from the germline V gene are LGHDT and YNNKEL (reference sequence). The CDR3 loop spans 15 amino acids. The CDR3 coding sequence is TGTGCCAGCAGCCAAGATCTACAGGGGTCCTATGGCTACACCTTC. Translation gives CASSQDLQGSYGYTF.

The genes are TRBV18 and TRBJ1-5; perhaps TRBD1 as D (5 bases). Germline values: CDR1 KGHSH, CDR2 LQKENI. The CDR3 is made up of 14 amino acids. Trimming removed 8 bases from V and 0 bases from J, with 11 bases in between. CDR3 sequence (DNA): TGTGCCAGCGCCGGGGGTTATAGCAATCAGCCCCAGCATTTT. This translates into CASAGGYSNQPQHF.

The chain couples TRBV4-3 to TRBJ2-7; 12 nucleotides match TRBD2. Losses at the gene ends were 2 bases for V and 4 bases for J; bases not matched to a gene: 0. The CDR3 runs 14 residues. CDR1 LGHNA and CDR2 YSLEER come from the germline V gene. The CDR3 is CASSQTSGGYEQYF. CDR3 bases: TGCGCCAGCAGCCAAACTAGCGGGGGGTACGAGCAGTACTTC.

The chain combines TRBV7-8 with TRBJ2-1; 10 nucleotides align to TRBD2. CDR3 size: 15 residues. The V segment lost 11 bases and the J segment 3 bases; nucleotides outside the gene matches: 10. CDR1 is SGHVS, CDR2 FQNEAQ, per germline. CDR3 sequence: CARNRAGGLYNEQFF. For the CDR3, the DNA is TGTGCCCGCAACCGAGCGGGAGGGCTCTACAATGAGCAGTTCTTC.

The V and J genes are TRBV10-3 and TRBJ2-7; 7 nucleotides align to TRBD2. CDR1 and CDR2 (germline): ENHRY, SYGVKD. J was trimmed by 3 bases and V by 3 bases; bases with no gene match: 5. This CDR3 has 14 amino acids. CDR3 region: CAISESGRGYEQYF. The CDR3 region has the DNA TGTGCCATCAGTGAAAGTGGGAGGGGCTACGAGCAGTACTTC.

The V gene is TRBV19, the J gene TRBJ1-2, with 9 bases matching TRBD1. The CDR3 has 15 residues. Germline CDR1 reads LNHDA; CDR2 reads SQIVND (reference sequence). V shed 8 bases and J 5 bases; nucleotides not matched to a gene: 12. This CDR3 is CASRVDRGGQYGYTF. Here the CDR3 DNA reads TGTGCCAGTCGAGTAGACAGGGGGGGTCAATATGGCTACACCTTC. The full variable domain, with the rest looked up from reference TRBV19 and TRBJ1-2, is DGGITQSPKYLFRKEGQNVTLSCEQNLNHDAMYWYRQDPGQGLRLIYYSQIVNDFQKGDIAEGYSVSREKKESFPLTVTSAQKNPTAFYLCASRVDRGGQYGYTFGSGTRLTVV.

The chain has TRBV12-5 and TRBJ1-2; 7 nucleotides align to TRBD1. Trimming took 1 base from V and 8 from J; bases not matched to a gene: 7. Germline CDR1 LGHNT, CDR2 FRNRAP. CDR3 length: 14 residues. This CDR3 is CASGLGQGFSGYTF. The CDR3 DNA is TGTGCTAGTGGTTTGGGACAGGGCTTCTCGGGCTACACCTTC.

The gene calls are TRBV5-1 and TRBJ2-3; a possible D gene is TRBD2 (5 bases). There are 14 residues in the CDR3. V was cut by 0 bases and J by 4 bases, with 9 bases left in between. Germline assignment: CDR1 SGHRS and CDR2 YFSETQ. The CDR3 is CASSLEWRADTQYF. Written as DNA, the CDR3 is TGCGCCAGCAGCTTGGAGTGGCGGGCAGATACGCAGTATTTT.